This T cell receptor (beta chain) was identified during a study of shared clonotypes between healthy human individuals. Naivety among CD8 cells was defined by CD45RO negativity and positive CCR7 selection, thereby excluding terminally differentiated effector memory CD45RA+ cells. Assay runs were performed at deep level. The repertoire was sequenced with immunoSEQ multiplex PCR; TCRdb's copy has only in-frame clones and lacks some. Among about 680,000 clones, about 90% were seen once, and the ten largest hold roughly 24%. The germline V and J ends were trimmed by 0 bases and 9 bases, with 4 bases remaining between them. CDR3 length: 11 amino acids. CDR1 and CDR2 (germline): SGDLS, YYNGEE. With regard to this clone: Other DNA sequences from this sample encode an identical CDR3 as well.

The sequenced sample was naive CD8+ T cells sorted from blood. This sequence originates from a man aged 25 to 40 in good health. The rearrangement joins TRBV9 to TRBJ2-1; no firm D call. DNA for the CDR3: TGTGCCAGCAGCGTAGCTGGTGAGCAGTTCTTC. Its translation is CASSVAGEQFF.